This T cell receptor beta chain was sequenced during a study of cytomegalovirus exposure and HLA in healthy donors. Some clones are missing from TCRdb's copy, which holds only in-frame ones; the method was immunoSEQ multiplex PCR. This sample has approximately 270,000 clones; around 85% occur once, and the top ten carry approximately 1%. Germline lookup yields CDR1 SGHTA and CDR2 FQGTGA. The CDR3 is made up of 14 amino acids. V dropped 2 bases and J dropped 0 bases, with 7 bases sitting between them. This clonotype was obtained from a woman younger than 35 in good health and CMV-seronegative. The chain couples TRBV7-3 to TRBJ1-1; D is unresolved. Material for sequencing was PBMCs. The CDR3 loop is CASSLGGLNTEAFF. CDR3 bases: TGTGCCAGCAGCTTAGGTGGCCTGAACACTGAAGCTTTCTTT.